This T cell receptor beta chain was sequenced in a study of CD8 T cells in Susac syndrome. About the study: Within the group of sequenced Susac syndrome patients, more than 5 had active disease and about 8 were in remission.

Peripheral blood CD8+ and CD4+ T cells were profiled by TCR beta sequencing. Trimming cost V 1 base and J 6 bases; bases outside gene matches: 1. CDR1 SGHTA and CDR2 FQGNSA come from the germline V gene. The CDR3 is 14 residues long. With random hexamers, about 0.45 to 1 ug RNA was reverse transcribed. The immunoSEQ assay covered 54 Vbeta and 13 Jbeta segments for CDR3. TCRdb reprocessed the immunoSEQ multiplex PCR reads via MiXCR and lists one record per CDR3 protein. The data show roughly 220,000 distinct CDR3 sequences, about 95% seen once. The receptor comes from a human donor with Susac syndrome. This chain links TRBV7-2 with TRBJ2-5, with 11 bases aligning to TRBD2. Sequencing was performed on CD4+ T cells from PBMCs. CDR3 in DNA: TGTGCCAGCAGCTTAGGACTAGCGGGGAAGACCCAGTACTTC. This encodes CASSLGLAGKTQYF.